This T cell receptor beta chain was documented in a study of T-cell memory formation after mild COVID-19. Study overall: Most TCR clusters belonged to a single donor.

Trimming left V 6 bases short and J 5 bases short, with 14 bases between. The CDR3 totals 13 residues. General observations from the study: Detection of some responders pre-infection suggested pre-existing cross-reactive memory T cells participated. Contracting CD4+ clones were located mainly in CM and EM, and CD8+ clones in EMRA.

Using constant-segment primers, 5'RACE produced TCR alpha and TCR beta cDNA libraries carrying sample barcodes and UMIs. TCRdb reprocessed the 5' RACE reads via MiXCR and lists one record per CDR3 protein. This sample has about 500,000 distinct CDR3 sequences, with roughly 21% found just once. Comment on this clonotype: Its antigen is currently unknown.

The sequencing input was PBMCs or a T cell subset sorted from them (not recorded which). This TCR derives from an adult woman who had mild COVID-19 (a few samples of this study predate the infection). Cell type and time point are not known. The gene calls are TRBV12-3 or TRBV12-4 and TRBJ2-7, with D uncertain. Here the CDR3 reads CASSLGIWNEQYF. The CDR3 nucleotides are TGTGCCAGCAGCCTAGGAATCTGGAACGAGCAGTACTTC.